These T cell receptor beta chains were read from a single sample in a study of Ad26.COV2.S vaccination and SARS-CoV-2 variants. Sequencing was performed with immunoSEQ multiplex PCR; in TCRdb, only in-frame clones are kept and a portion is missing. This sample has some 500,000 clones; 80% to 90% occur once, and the top ten carry approximately 2.5%. Sequenced here: peripheral blood, sampled in a trial of Ad26.COV2.S vaccine versus placebo. These receptors originate from a person between 18 and 60 years old who received the Ad26.COV2.S COVID-19 vaccine or a placebo. Both conserved end residues are part of each CDR3. A D gene is named only where the DNA matches it firmly. Clone size is not always given. Where it is, it says once, few, many or a class for expanded clones.

v_gene,j_gene,d_gene,len,abundance,CDR3nt,CDR3aa
TRBV9,TRBJ1-5,NA,16,NA,TGTGCCAGCAGCGCTGACGTGGGGGGAAGCAATCAGCCCCAGCATTTT,CASSADVGGSNQPQHF
TRBV19,TRBJ1-2,NA,15,NA,TGTGCTAGTACGGCAGCTACTCCTAAAAACTATGGCTACACCTTC,CASTAATPKNYGYTF
TRBV19,TRBJ1-2,NA,15,NA,TGTGCCAGTAGTATCACGGGCCCTCTTAACTATGGCTACACCTTC,CASSITGPLNYGYTF
TRBV25-1,TRBJ2-1,TRBD2,15,once,TGTGCCAGCAGTGAGTCCACTAGCGCCGACAATGAGCAGTTCTTC,CASSESTSADNEQFF
TRBV29-1,TRBJ1-5,TRBD1,15,NA,TGCAGCGTTGAAGCCTGGGACAGGTCGGGACAGCCCCAGCATTTT,CSVEAWDRSGQPQHF
TRBV4-2,TRBJ1-5,NA,17,NA,TGTGCCAGCAGCCAAGTCCAGATACAATATAGCAATCAGCCCCAGCATTTT,CASSQVQIQYSNQPQHF
TRBV24-1,TRBJ2-1,TRBD2,17,NA,TGTGCCACCGGGCGGGAGGGCCTACCTAGCTCCTACAATGAGCAGTTCTTC,CATGREGLPSSYNEQFF
TRBV2,TRBJ1-2,TRBD1,13,NA,TGTGCCAGCAGTGCTTGGGACAGGGATGGCTACACCTTC,CASSAWDRDGYTF
TRBV5-1,TRBJ2-3,TRBD2,16,once,TGCGCCAGCAGCTCAAAAGCGGGAGGAGTACCAGATACGCAGTATTTT,CASSSKAGGVPDTQYF
TRBV19,TRBJ1-5,NA,13,NA,TGTGCCAGTAGTATCTCTGGGGAACAGCCCCAGCATTTT,CASSISGEQPQHF